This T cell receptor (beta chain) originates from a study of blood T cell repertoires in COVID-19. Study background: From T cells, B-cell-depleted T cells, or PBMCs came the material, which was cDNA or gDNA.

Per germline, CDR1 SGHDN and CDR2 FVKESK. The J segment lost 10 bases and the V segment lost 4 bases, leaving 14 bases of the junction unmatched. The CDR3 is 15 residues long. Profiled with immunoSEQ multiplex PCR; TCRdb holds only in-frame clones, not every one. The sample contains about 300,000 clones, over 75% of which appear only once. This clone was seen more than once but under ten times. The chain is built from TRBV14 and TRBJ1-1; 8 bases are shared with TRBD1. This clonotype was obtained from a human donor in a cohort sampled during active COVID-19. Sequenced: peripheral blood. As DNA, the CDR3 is TGTGCCAGCAGCCGGATGACAGGGGCCTCCCGGGGAGCTTTCTTT. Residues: CASSRMTGASRGAFF.